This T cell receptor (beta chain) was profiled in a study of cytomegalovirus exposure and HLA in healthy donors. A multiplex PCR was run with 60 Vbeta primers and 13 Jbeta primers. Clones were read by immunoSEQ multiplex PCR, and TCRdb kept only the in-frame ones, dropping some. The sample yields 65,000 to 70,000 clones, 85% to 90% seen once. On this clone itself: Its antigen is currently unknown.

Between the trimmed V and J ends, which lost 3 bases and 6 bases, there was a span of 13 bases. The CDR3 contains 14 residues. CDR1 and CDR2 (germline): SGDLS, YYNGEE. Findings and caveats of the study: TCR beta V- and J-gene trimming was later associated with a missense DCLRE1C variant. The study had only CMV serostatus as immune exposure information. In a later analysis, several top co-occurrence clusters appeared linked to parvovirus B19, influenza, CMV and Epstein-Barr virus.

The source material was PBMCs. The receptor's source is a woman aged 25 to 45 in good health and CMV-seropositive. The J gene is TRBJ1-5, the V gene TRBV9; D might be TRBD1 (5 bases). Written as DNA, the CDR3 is TGTGCCAGCAGCGCAGGGATCGCGGCTCAGCCCCAGCATTTT. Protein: CASSAGIAAQPQHF.